This T cell receptor beta chain was sequenced in a study of PD-1 blockade in classical Hodgkin lymphoma. General study findings and limits: According to reports, newly diagnosed patients had lower baseline TCR diversity than healthy donors, and relapsed/refractory patients had lower baseline TCR diversity still. CD4+ TCR diversity rose significantly by C4D1, and CD8+ TCR diversity did not.

Measured with immunoSEQ multiplex PCR; TCRdb has only the in-frame clones, and not every one. The table has more than 40,000 clones, about 77% seen once. Germline CDR1 is SNHLY and CDR2 is FYNNEI. This CDR3 has 18 amino acids. The ends were cut back, 7 bases at V and 0 bases at J, with 23 bases in the middle. Regarding time point: cycle 4 day 1 (C4D1), after more than five weeks of nivolumab. Relapse was seen in all patients after autologous stem cell transplantation, and brentuximab vedotin exposure was variable. When best responses were assessed, they were complete response, partial response or progressive disease. As for this clone: Its antigen is as yet unknown.

The V gene is TRBV2, the J gene TRBJ2-3; weak D call: TRBD1 (6 bases). This receptor was identified in a human donor with classical Hodgkin lymphoma. The sequenced sample was peripheral blood mononuclear cells (PBMCs), obtained before the fourth cycle of nivolumab. CDR3 amino acids: CASNLRDTGRSSTDTQYF. The CDR3, as DNA: TGTGCCAGCAACCTCCGGGACACCGGGCGTTCTAGCACAGATACGCAGTATTTT.